This T cell receptor (beta chain) was identified in a study of STAT5B mutations in CD4+ large granular lymphocyte leukemia. Study conclusions and caveats: Without HLA matching, higher CD4+ than CD8+ T-LGLL clonality could reflect small sample size. Compared with healthy controls (2/35), patient top clones favored TRBV06 (8/27). Main leukemic clonotypes were patient-specific, but more than 20% appeared at low frequency elsewhere.

A few counts support this clone. What it binds is unknown. The CDR3 is 13 residues long. V lost 4 bases and J lost 6, with 10 bases in between. The germline gives CDR1 LNHNV, CDR2 YYDKDF (reference sequence). Libraries were prepared by immunoSEQ multiplex PCR; TCRdb keeps only in-frame clonotypes and omits some of them. The repertoire holds some 34,000 clones, with approximately 81% as singletons. Sequenced: CD4+ T cells from blood buffy coats. The rearrangement uses TRBV15 and TRBJ1-5; D is unclear. The sequence came from a human donor in good health. The CDR3 DNA is TGTGCCACCAGCATGCTCAGAGGTCAGCCCCAGCATTTT. It is translated as CATSMLRGQPQHF.